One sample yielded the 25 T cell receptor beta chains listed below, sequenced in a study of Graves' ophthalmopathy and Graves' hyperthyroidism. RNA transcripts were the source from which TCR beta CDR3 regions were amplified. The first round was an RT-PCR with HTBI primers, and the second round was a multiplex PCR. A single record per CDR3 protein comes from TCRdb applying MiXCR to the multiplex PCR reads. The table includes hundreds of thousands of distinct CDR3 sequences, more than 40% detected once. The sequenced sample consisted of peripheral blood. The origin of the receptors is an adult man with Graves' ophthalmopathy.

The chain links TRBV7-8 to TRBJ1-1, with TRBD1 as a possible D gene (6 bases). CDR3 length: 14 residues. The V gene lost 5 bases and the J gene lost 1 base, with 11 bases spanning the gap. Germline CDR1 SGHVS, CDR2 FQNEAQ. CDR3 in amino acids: CASSPKTGNTEAFF. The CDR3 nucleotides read TGTGCCAGCAGCCCAAAGACAGGGAACACTGAAGCTTTCTTT. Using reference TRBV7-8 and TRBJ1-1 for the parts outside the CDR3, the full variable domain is GAGVSQSPRYKVAKRGQDVALRCDPISGHVSLFWYQQALGQGPEFLTYFQNEAQLDKSGLPSDRFFAERPEGSVSTLKIQRTQQEDSAVYLCASSPKTGNTEAFFGQGTRLTVV.

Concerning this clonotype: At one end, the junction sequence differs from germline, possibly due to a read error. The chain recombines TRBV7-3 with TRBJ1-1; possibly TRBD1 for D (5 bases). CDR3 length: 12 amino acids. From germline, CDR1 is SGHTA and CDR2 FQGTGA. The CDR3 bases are TGTGCCGGCAGCCCTGGGGGACCCGAAGCTTTCTTT. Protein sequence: CAGSPGGPEAFF.

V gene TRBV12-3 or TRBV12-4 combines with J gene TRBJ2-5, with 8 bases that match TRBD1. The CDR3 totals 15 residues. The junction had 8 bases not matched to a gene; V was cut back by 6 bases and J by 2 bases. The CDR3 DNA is TGTGCCAGCAGACACCAGGGGGCTGGTCAAGAGACCCAGTACTTC. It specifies CASRHQGAGQETQYF.

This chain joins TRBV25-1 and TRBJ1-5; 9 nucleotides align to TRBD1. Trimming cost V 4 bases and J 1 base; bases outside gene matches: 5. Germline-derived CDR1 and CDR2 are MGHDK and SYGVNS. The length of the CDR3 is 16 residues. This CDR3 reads CASSVSGTGSNQPQHF. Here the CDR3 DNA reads TGTGCCAGCAGTGTCTCGGGGACAGGGAGCAATCAGCCCCAGCATTTT. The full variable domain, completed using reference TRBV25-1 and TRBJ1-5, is EADIYQTPRYLVIGTGKKITLECSQTMGHDKMYWYQQDPGMELHLIHYSYGVNSTEKGDLSSESTVSRIRTEHFPLTLESARPSHTSQYLCASSVSGTGSNQPQHFGDGTRLSIL.

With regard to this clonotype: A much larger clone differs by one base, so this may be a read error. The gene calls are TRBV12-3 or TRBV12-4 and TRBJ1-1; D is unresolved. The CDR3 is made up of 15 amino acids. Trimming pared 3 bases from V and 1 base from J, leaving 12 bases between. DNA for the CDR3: TGTGCCAGCAGTTTTAACAGTTTCAGGAACACTGAAGCTTTCTTT. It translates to CASSFNSFRNTEAFF.

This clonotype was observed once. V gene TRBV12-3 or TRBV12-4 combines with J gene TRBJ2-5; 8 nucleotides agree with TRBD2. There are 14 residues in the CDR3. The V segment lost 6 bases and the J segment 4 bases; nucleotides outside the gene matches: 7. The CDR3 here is CASSSATSGETQYF. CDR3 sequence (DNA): TGTGCCAGCAGCTCAGCAACTAGCGGAGAGACCCAGTACTTC.

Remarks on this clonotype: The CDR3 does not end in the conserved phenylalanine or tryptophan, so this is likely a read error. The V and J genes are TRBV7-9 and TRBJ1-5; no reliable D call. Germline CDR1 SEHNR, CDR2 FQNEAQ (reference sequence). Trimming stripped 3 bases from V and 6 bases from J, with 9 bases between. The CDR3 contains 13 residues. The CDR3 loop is CASSLVVGQPQHV. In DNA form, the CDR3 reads TGTGCCAGCAGCTTGGTGGTAGGTCAGCCCCAGCATGTT.

For the CDR3, the DNA is TGCGCCAGCAGCTGGGGTACGACAGGGACGTTCACTGAAAAACTGTTTTTT. This translates into CASSWGTTGTFTEKLFF. The chain links TRBV5-1 to TRBJ1-4, with 7 bases matching TRBD1. The junction had 15 bases not matched to a gene; V was cut back by 3 bases and J by 7 bases. This CDR3 has 17 residues. Looked up from germline, CDR1 is SGHRS and CDR2 is YFSETQ.

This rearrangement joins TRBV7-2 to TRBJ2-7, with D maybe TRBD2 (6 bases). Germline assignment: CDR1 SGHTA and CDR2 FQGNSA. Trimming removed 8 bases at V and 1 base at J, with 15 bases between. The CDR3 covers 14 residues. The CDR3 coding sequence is TGTGCCAGCTCACCACCTAGCGAGTCCTACGAGCAGTACTTC. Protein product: CASSPPSESYEQYF.

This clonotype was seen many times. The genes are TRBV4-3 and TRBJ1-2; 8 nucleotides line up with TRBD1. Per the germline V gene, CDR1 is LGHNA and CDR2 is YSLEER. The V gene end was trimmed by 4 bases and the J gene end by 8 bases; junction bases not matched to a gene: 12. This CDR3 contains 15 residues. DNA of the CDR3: TGCGCCAGCAGCCGCACAACCAGGGGGCGGGGAGGCTACACCTTC. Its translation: CASSRTTRGRGGYTF.

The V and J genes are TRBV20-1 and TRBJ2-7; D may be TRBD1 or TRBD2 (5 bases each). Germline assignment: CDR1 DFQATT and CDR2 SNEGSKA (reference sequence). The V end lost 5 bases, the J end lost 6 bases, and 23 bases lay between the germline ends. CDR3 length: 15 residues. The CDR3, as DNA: TGCAGTGCTGAGGGTTCGGGGCGGCCGGGGTTCGAGCAGTACTTC. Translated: CSAEGSGRPGFEQYF.

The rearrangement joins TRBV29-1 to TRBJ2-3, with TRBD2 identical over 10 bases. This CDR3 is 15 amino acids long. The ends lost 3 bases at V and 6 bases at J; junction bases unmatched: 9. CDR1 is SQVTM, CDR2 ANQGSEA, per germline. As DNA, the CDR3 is TGCAGCGTTGATCAGCGGGAGGGCCCTGGGGATACGCAGTATTTT. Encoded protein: CSVDQREGPGDTQYF.

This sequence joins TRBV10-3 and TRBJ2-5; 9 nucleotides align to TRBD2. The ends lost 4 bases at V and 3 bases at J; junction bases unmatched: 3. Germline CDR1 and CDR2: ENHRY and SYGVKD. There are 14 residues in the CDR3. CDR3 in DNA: TGTGCCATCAGTGGCCGGACTAGCGAAGAGACCCAGTACTTC. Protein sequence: CAISGRTSEETQYF.

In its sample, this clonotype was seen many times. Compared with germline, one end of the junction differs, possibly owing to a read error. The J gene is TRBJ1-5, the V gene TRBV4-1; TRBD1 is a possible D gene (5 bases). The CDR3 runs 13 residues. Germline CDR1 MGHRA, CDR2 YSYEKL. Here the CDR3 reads CASSQDRNQPQHF. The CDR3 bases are TGTGCCAGCAGCCAAGACAGAAATCAGCCCCAGCATTTT.

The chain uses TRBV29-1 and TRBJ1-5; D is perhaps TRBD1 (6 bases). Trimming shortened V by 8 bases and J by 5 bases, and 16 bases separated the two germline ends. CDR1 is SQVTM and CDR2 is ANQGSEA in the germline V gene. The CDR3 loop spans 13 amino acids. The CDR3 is CSSYTRGDQPQHF. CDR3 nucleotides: TGCAGCAGTTACACCAGGGGTGATCAGCCCCAGCATTTT.

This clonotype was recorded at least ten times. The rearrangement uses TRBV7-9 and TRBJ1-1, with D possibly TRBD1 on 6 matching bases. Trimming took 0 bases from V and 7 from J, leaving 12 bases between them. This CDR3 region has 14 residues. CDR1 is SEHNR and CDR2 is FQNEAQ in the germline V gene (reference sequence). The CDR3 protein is CASSLATGQLEAFF. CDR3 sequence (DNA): TGTGCCAGCAGCTTAGCGACCGGACAGCTTGAAGCTTTCTTT.

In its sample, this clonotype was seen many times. CDR3 DNA: TGTGCCAGTAGTATAGTAGGGCGAGGGGGTGAAGCTTTCTTT. It encodes CASSIVGRGGEAFF. V usage is TRBV19 and J usage is TRBJ1-1, with D perhaps matching TRBD1 (6 bases). The V gene's germline CDR1 is LNHDA and CDR2 SQIVND (reference sequence). The CDR3 length is 14 residues. Trimming shortened V by 1 base and J by 7 bases, and 13 bases separated the two germline ends.

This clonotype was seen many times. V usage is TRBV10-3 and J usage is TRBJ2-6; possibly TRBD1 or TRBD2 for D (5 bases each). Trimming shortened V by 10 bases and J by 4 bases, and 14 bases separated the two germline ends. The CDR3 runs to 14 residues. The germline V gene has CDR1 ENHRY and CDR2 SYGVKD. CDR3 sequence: CASSQRDGANVLTF. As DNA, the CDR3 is TGTGCCAGCAGCCAAAGGGACGGGGCCAACGTCCTGACTTTC.

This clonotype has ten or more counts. CDR3 in amino acids: CASSTTGRTGELFF. CDR3 nucleotide sequence: TGTGCCAGCAGTACGACAGGGCGCACCGGGGAGCTGTTTTTT. The V gene is TRBV7-2, the J gene TRBJ2-2, with TRBD1 matching over 7 bases. V lost 6 bases and J lost 4; bases outside the gene matches: 5. The germline V gene encodes CDR1 SGHTA and CDR2 FQGNSA. The CDR3 extends over 14 amino acids.

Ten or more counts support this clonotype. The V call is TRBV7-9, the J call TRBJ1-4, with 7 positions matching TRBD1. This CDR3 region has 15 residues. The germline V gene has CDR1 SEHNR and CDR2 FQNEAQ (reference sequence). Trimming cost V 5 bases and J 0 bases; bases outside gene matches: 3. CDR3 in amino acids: CASSLTGATNEKLFF. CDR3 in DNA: TGTGCCAGCAGCCTTACAGGGGCAACTAATGAAAAACTGTTTTTT.

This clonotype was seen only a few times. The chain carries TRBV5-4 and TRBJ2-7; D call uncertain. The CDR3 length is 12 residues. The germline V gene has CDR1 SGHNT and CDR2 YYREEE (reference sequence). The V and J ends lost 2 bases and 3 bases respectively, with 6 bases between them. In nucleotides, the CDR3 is TGTGCCAGCAGCTTACAGAACTACGAGCAGTACTTC. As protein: CASSLQNYEQYF.

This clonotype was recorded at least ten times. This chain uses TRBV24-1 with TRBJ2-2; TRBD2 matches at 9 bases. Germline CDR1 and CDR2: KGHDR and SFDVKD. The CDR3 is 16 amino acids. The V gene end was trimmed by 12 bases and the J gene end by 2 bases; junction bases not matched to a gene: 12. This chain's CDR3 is CALETGTSNNTGELFF. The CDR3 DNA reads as TGTGCCCTTGAAACCGGGACTAGCAACAACACCGGGGAGCTGTTTTTT.

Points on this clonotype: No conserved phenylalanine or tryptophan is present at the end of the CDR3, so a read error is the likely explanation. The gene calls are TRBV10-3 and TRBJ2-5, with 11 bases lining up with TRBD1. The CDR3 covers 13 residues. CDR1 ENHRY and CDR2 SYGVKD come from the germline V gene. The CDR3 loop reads CAKPGQGGETQYL. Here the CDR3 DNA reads TGTGCTAAACCGGGACAGGGGGGAGAGACCCAGTACCTC.

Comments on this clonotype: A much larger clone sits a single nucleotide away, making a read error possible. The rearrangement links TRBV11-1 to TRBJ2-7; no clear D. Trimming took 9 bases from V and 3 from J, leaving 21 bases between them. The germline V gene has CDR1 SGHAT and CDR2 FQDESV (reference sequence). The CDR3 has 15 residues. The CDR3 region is CASSPVGSGVYEQYF. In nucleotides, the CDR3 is TGTGCCAGTAGTCCCGTCGGTTCGGGCGTCTACGAGCAGTACTTC.

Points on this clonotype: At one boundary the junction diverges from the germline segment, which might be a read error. This chain's CDR3 is CPSSLGGNTEAFF. DNA for the CDR3: TGTCCCAGTAGCTTAGGGGGAAACACTGAAGCTTTCTTT. The chain combines TRBV7-6 with TRBJ1-1; weak D call: TRBD1 (6 bases). There are 13 residues in the CDR3. CDR1 and CDR2 (germline): SGHVS, FNYEAQ.